This entry lists 9 T cell receptor beta chains sequenced from one sample in a study of Ad26.COV2.S vaccination and SARS-CoV-2 variants (dated by TCRdb to the early 2020s). Libraries were constructed by the immunoSEQ multiplex PCR assay. The clones in this table, taken by TCRdb from immuneACCESS, are in-frame only. Not every clone is retained; where verified, under half of the shortfall comes from an unresolved V gene, and the cause of the rest is unknown. This sample is represented by 440,000 or so clones; roughly 87% of them were singletons. The ten largest account for approximately 4.5% of the sample. Interpreted using the paper, the treatment or condition label stands for: about 20 received Ad26.COV2.S at low or high dose, single or two shots; roughly five received placebo; per-sample allocation not given. For vaccine and placebo recipients, the sequenced repertoires came from samples collected on day 63 after the first injection.

This specimen consisted of peripheral blood, obtained in a trial of Ad26.COV2.S vaccine versus placebo. These receptors were collected from a person between 18 and 65 years old who received the Ad26.COV2.S COVID-19 vaccine or a placebo.

This clone has only one observation. The chain combines TRBV11-3 with TRBJ2-7; TRBD1 matches at 10 bases. Germline V gene sequence: CDR1 SGHNT, CDR2 YENEEA. The CDR3 extends over 14 amino acids. V gave up 2 bases and J gave up 5 bases; unmatched junction bases: 3. Written as DNA, the CDR3 is TGTGCCAGCAGCTTAAGGGACAGGGGCAACGAGCAGTACTTC. It translates to CASSLRDRGNEQYF.

The chain recombines TRBV6-5 with TRBJ2-2; maybe TRBD1 (5 bases). Trimming pared 5 bases from V and 6 bases from J, leaving 10 bases between. The germline V gene has CDR1 MNHEY and CDR2 SVGAGI. There are 13 residues in the CDR3. Here the CDR3 reads CASSPRVAGELFF. DNA of the CDR3: TGTGCCAGCAGTCCCAGGGTGGCCGGGGAGCTGTTTTTT.

The V gene is TRBV19, the J gene TRBJ1-1, with D possibly TRBD1 on 5 matching bases. This CDR3 is 13 amino acids long. Germline-derived CDR1 and CDR2 are LNHDA and SQIVND (reference sequence). V lost 4 bases, J lost 5 bases, and 11 bases lay in between. Written as DNA, the CDR3 is TGTGCCAGTAGTAAGGGGAGTAGGACTGAAGCTTTCTTT. This sequence encodes CASSKGSRTEAFF.

The count of this clone is one. The chain recombines TRBV5-1 with TRBJ2-1; TRBD1 agrees at 7 bases. The CDR3 has 18 amino acids. With 1 base clipped from V and 2 bases from J, the junction kept 12 bases outside the gene matches. Germline CDR1 reads SGHRS; CDR2 reads YFSETQ. The CDR3 DNA follows: TGCGCCAGCAGCTTGAGGTTAGAGGGGGCGGCCGCCTACAATGAGCAGTTCTTC. Translating gives CASSLRLEGAAAYNEQFF.

The chain employs TRBV7-4 and TRBJ2-1; TRBD2 is a possible D gene (5 bases). Trimming pared 5 bases from V and 0 bases from J, leaving 11 bases between. Germline loops: CDR1 SGHVT, CDR2 SQSDAQ. The CDR3 is 15 residues long. The CDR3 protein is CASSIGVSSYNEQFF. The DNA for the CDR3 is TGTGCCAGCAGCATCGGGGTAAGCTCCTACAATGAGCAGTTCTTC.

V and J are TRBV2 and TRBJ1-1; D is unclear. Germline V gene data show CDR1 as SNHLY and CDR2 as FYNNEI. V lost 10 bases, J lost 1 base, and 10 bases lay in between. The CDR3 spans 12 residues. The CDR3 coding sequence is TGTGCCACACGACGGGAGAACACTGAAGCTTTCTTT. Translating it yields CATRRENTEAFF.

The rearrangement links TRBV4-3 to TRBJ2-4; TRBD2 matches at 9 bases. The junction had 4 bases not matched to a gene; V was cut back by 0 bases and J by 7 bases. Germline V gene lookup returns CDR1 LGHNA and CDR2 YSLEER. This CDR3 spans 15 amino acids. CDR3 amino acids: CASSQEGLASNIQYF. The CDR3 nucleotides are TGCGCCAGCAGCCAAGAGGGACTAGCTTCGAACATTCAGTACTTC.

This chain joins TRBV7-2 and TRBJ2-5; TRBD2 is a possible D gene (6 bases). CDR1 is SGHTA and CDR2 is FQGNSA in the germline V gene. Trimming pared 4 bases from V and 5 bases from J, leaving 14 bases between. This CDR3 is 14 amino acids long. CDR3 in DNA: TGTGCCAGCAGCTCCACTAGCCCAGGCGAGACCCAGTACTTC. Protein product: CASSSTSPGETQYF.

The chain carries TRBV6-5 and TRBJ2-1, with D perhaps matching TRBD2 (6 bases). Trimming left V 2 bases short and J 7 bases short, with 12 bases between. This CDR3 spans 14 amino acids. Germline CDR1 and CDR2: MNHEY and SVGAGI. The CDR3 reads CASSYPTLANEQFF. The CDR3 DNA sequence: TGTGCCAGCAGTTACCCGACTCTAGCGAATGAGCAGTTCTTC.